This T cell receptor (beta chain) was sequenced in a study of Graves' ophthalmopathy and Graves' hyperthyroidism. Findings and limits, study-wide: Blood was where most expanded thyroid clonotypes above 0.001 frequency also turned up.

Using RNA transcripts, the TCR beta CDR3 regions were amplified. First-round RT-PCR used HTBI primers; second-round multiplex PCR followed. Using its own MiXCR run on the multiplex PCR reads, TCRdb lists one record per CDR3 protein. The table has around 1.1 million distinct CDR3 sequences, about 35% seen once. Comment on this clonotype: The antigen remains undetermined.

The junction had 5 bases not matched to a gene; V was cut back by 3 bases and J by 3 bases. Germline V gene data show CDR1 as SGDLS and CDR2 as YYNGEE. The CDR3 has 16 residues. Among the hyperthyroidism patients, all were newly diagnosed, aged 18 to 65, with under 2 months' duration. Other autoimmune diseases, uncontrolled infections, pregnancy and lactation each led to patient exclusion. Clinical symptoms, serum thyroxine, TRAb, thyroid ultrasound and orbital computed tomography determined diagnosis. Sequencing input: peripheral blood or thyroid tissue (not recorded which). V and J are TRBV9 and TRBJ1-5; TRBD1 aligns across 11 bases. This receptor was obtained from an adult man with Graves' hyperthyroidism. CDR3 DNA sequence: TGTGCCAGCAGCGACAGGGGACAGGGGGTCAATCAGCCCCAGCATTTT. The encoded protein is CASSDRGQGVNQPQHF.